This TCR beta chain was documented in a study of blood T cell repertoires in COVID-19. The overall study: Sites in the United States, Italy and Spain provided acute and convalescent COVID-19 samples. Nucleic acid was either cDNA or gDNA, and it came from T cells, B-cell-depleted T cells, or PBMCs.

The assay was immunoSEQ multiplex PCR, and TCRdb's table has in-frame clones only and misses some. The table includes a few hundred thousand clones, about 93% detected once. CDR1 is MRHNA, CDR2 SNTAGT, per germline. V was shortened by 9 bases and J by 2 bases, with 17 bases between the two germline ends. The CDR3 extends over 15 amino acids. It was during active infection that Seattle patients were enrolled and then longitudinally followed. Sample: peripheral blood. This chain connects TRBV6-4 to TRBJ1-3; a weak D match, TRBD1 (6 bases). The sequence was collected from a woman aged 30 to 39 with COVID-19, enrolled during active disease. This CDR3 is CARLYRARAGNTIYF. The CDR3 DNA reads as TGTGCCAGACTCTACAGGGCCAGGGCTGGAAACACCATATATTTT.